The entry below gives a single TCR beta chain sequence along with its context. Its specific antigen is unknown. Base qualities are not provided; no much larger clone lies one nucleotide away. CDR1 and CDR2 are read off the germline V gene (reference sequence) as SGHNT and YYREEE. CDR3 length: 18 amino acids, cysteine to phenylalanine. Only the CDR3 region is kept as DNA, spanning 54 bases read in frame from base 1. Unmatched junction bases come to 3, with V trimmed by 0 bases and J by 2 bases. One collaborating source in Seattle enrolled patients during active infection and followed them longitudinally through the course of disease. Whole blood was collected in K2EDTA tubes by collaborating institutions according to the institutions' own protocols. Collaborator samples were shipped for TCRbeta analysis as frozen whole blood, isolated PBMCs, or DNA extracted from either sample type. This record comes from a study of blood T cell repertoires in COVID-19 (dated by TCRdb to about 2020). Regarding the complete study: Collaborator samples came from the United States, Italy and Spain and covered acute and convalescent phases of COVID-19. A freely available public database, intended as a resource for researchers studying the immune response to SARS-CoV-2, is where the repertoires were released. The samples were drawn from the first 160 participants of the ongoing ImmuneRACE study and from over 950 subjects provided by 6 global collaborators. Subjects who had been exposed to COVID-19, were actively infected with it, or had recovered from it provided the deeply sampled blood TCRbeta repertoires that made up the dataset. HLA class I and class II types, where available, came from metadata supplied by the sample provider rather than from assay-based typing. Nearly every sample came with metadata listing a de-identified subject ID, COVID-19 status, age in years and sex. The prospective study material was composed of cDNA or gDNA derived from T cells, B-cell-depleted T cells, or PBMCs. Results and caveats for the whole study, not just this receptor: How much clinical and demographic metadata was included differed by source and by participant, and the metadata was provided uncurated.

TCRbeta CDR3 regions were amplified from genomic DNA by means of the immunoSEQ Assay, a bias-controlled multiplex PCR. On the authors' methods: Nucleated cell counts per sample were estimated from amplification of reference gene primers within the assay. To quantify the absolute abundance of each unique TCRbeta CDR3 rearrangement, sequence reads were collapsed and filtered. For each sample, productive Simpson clonality was calculated as the square root of Simpson's diversity index over productive rearrangements. TCRdb took over this immuneACCESS table, retaining in-frame rearrangements with V and J assigned. Such tables are incomplete; in checked studies, under half of the missing clones stem from an unresolved V gene, and the remainder is unexplained. V, J and clone size reflect that table, while D and trimming were determined from the DNA. A total of about 330,000 clones appear in this sample, approximately 86% of them only once. The top ten hold roughly a tenth of the sample.

The V and J genes are TRBV5-4 and TRBJ2-2; the junction holds 14 bases that match TRBD2. The sequenced material came from peripheral blood. This sequence originates from a young man with COVID-19, enrolled during active disease. The DNA reads as follows: TGTGCCAGCAGCTTGGGACTAGCGGGGGGGCGTAACACCGGGGAGCTGTTTTTT. Its translation is CASSLGLAGGRNTGELFF. Beyond the CDR3, the reference TRBV5-4 and TRBJ2-2 genes provide the residues; the full variable domain reads: ETGVTQSPTHLIKTRGQQVTLRCSSQSGHNTVSWYQQALGQGPQFIFQYYREEENGRGNFPPRFSGLQFPNYSSELNVNALELDDSALYLCASSLGLAGGRNTGELFFGEGSRLTVL.